One T cell receptor beta chain is described in this entry. This clonotype was detected many times. Its antigen remains undetermined. Per-base quality was not reported, and no clone a single base away is much larger than it. TCR beta VDJ combination and CDR3 sequence profiling used genomic DNA as the template. TCR repertoire sequencing was run on an Illumina HiSeq 2000. The original methods were these. Repertoires were assessed using TRBV/TRBJ rearrangement plots, CDR3 size and DJ length profiles, and Simpson's diversity index. The most abundant DNA sequence in the deep sequencing data was taken as the immunodominant clone. CDR3 amino acid sequences were screened for sharing across subjects and were compared with published repertoires and the VDJdb database. TCRdb's own reprocessing of the public reads used fastp at Q25 and MiXCR and kept productive beta chains. Each CDR3 protein gets just one entry, which takes the most common genes and DNA from the rows behind it. Clone size and V and J calls follow TCRdb, not the original study. This sample holds approximately 190,000 distinct CDR3 sequences; 48% were observed only once. The top ten clonotypes cover approximately 9.7% of the sample.

Expansion of CD8+CD57+ cells had been shown by flow cytometry in the patients chosen for sequencing. All patients had severe acquired aplastic anemia diagnosed by International Study of Aplastic Anemia and Agranulocytosis and Camitta criteria. Patients had received no therapy at the time of blood sampling. TCR repertoires of sorted CD4+ and CD8+ blood T cells from severe aplastic anemia patients and healthy subjects were deep-sequenced in the study. Patients were enrolled in the USA under clinicaltrials.gov protocols 00001620, 01623167, 00001397, 00071045, 00081523 and 00961064. Ficoll-Paque density gradient centrifugation was used to isolate peripheral blood mononuclear cells. Before DNA was extracted, CD4+ and CD8+ T cells were sorted using either FACS or magnetic beads. The CDR3 starts with the cysteine, ends with the phenylalanine, and has 14 residues. Only CDR3 DNA is held: 42 bases, read in frame from base 1. V loses 0 bases of germline sequence and J loses 0 bases, and the interval between the two ends is 6 bases. The germline V gene (reference sequence) sets CDR1 to DFQATT and CDR2 to SNEGSKA.

This entry comes from a study of CD8+CD57+ T cells in acquired aplastic anemia listed by TCRdb under 2018. In terms of the full investigation: On average, sorted CD4+ and CD8+ cells yielded about 3 ug of extracted DNA, with a range of about 0.17 to 27.4 ug. CD8+CD57+ expansion was defined as a frequency above the mean frequency observed in healthy subjects.

Overall study results and their limits: CD8+ Simpson's diversity did not differ significantly between patients and healthy controls (P=0.060). Some 30 CD8+ CDR3 sequences were found to be shared between patients and controls, but these sequences appeared to be highly expressed in patients and within the immunodominant clones of the patients.

This receptor was obtained from a human donor with aplastic anemia. What was sequenced was sorted CD4+, CD8+, or CD8+CD57+ T cells (not recorded which) from PBMCs. Recombination linked TRBV20-1 to TRBJ1-3, with the D segment identity uncertain. The CDR3 reads as follows: CSARDPSSGNTIYF. In nucleotides, the sequence is TGCAGTGCTAGAGATCCGTCCTCTGGAAACACCATATATTTT.